The 8 T cell receptor beta chains reported below all come from one sample, sequenced in a study of blood T cell repertoires in COVID-19. Method: immunoSEQ multiplex PCR; TCRdb's copy keeps in-frame clones and lacks some. The sample consists of about 280,000 clones, around nine tenths of them appearing once. Sequencing was carried out using peripheral blood. The receptor set was obtained from a man in his forties with active or convalescent COVID-19.

This chain connects TRBV24-1 to TRBJ2-1, with TRBD1 matching 8 bases. V gave up 8 bases and J gave up 8 bases; unmatched junction bases: 7. Germline values: CDR1 KGHDR, CDR2 SFDVKD. The CDR3 extends over 13 amino acids. For the CDR3, the DNA is TGTGCCACCAAGCTGGCAGGGGGCGATGAGCAGTTCTTC. It codes for CATKLAGGDEQFF.

This clone was recorded only once. This chain joins TRBV5-5 and TRBJ2-1; D might be TRBD2 (6 bases). CDR3 length equals 13 residues. From germline, CDR1 is SGHKS and CDR2 YYEKEE (reference sequence). Trimming removed 0 bases from V and 8 bases from J, with 9 bases in between. CDR3 sequence: CASSLVSGDEQFF. The CDR3 DNA reads TGTGCCAGCAGCTTGGTCTCGGGGGATGAGCAGTTCTTC.

The chain joins TRBV14 to TRBJ2-2; D gene uncertain. V shed 1 base and J shed 3 bases, with 6 bases lying between them. CDR1 and CDR2 from the germline V gene are SGHDN and FVKESK. This CDR3 is built from 14 residues. CDR3 residues: CASSQVRYTGELFF. The CDR3 DNA is TGTGCCAGCAGCCAAGTGCGATACACCGGGGAGCTGTTTTTT.

This chain uses TRBV13 with TRBJ2-5; D gene unclear. Trimming removed 1 base from V and 8 bases from J, with 11 bases in between. From germline, CDR1 is PRHDT and CDR2 FYEKMQ (reference sequence). CDR3 length: 13 amino acids. The CDR3 region is CASSLERLATQYF. The CDR3 region has the DNA TGTGCCAGCAGCTTAGAGAGATTAGCCACCCAGTACTTC.

The J gene is TRBJ2-7, the V gene TRBV12-2; the table's D call, TRBD2, was not checked against the DNA. TRBV12-2 is assigned pseudogene status. This CDR3 contains 17 residues. The CDR3 region has the DNA TGTGCAAGTCGCTTAAGTGCCGGGACTAGCGGGAGTCACGAGCAGTACTTC. Protein product: CASRLSAGTSGSHEQYF.

The chain recombines TRBV19 with TRBJ1-5; D is undetermined. Trimming pared 2 bases from V and 7 bases from J, leaving 15 bases between. CDR1 and CDR2 from the germline V gene are LNHDA and SQIVND (reference sequence). The CDR3 is 15 amino acids. The chain's CDR3 is CASSITQLSGQPQHF. The CDR3 DNA reads TGTGCCAGTAGTATAACACAACTCTCGGGACAGCCCCAGCATTTT. The full variable domain, completed using reference TRBV19 and TRBJ1-5, is DGGITQSPKYLFRKEGQNVTLSCEQNLNHDAMYWYRQDPGQGLRLIYYSQIVNDFQKGDIAEGYSVSREKKESFPLTVTSAQKNPTAFYLCASSITQLSGQPQHFGDGTRLSIL.

The V gene is TRBV6-4, the J gene TRBJ2-7; 9 bases match TRBD1. The CDR3 covers 14 residues. V lost 3 bases, J lost 4 bases, and 4 bases stayed unmatched. Germline V gene sequence: CDR1 MRHNA, CDR2 SNTAGT. The CDR3 nucleotides read TGTGCCAGCAGTGAGGGACAGGGTGGGTACGAGCAGTACTTC. Translating it yields CASSEGQGGYEQYF.

The genes are TRBV6-1 and TRBJ1-6, with TRBD1 as a possible D gene (6 bases). V gave up 4 bases and J gave up 4 bases, with 20 bases separating them. The germline V gene encodes CDR1 MNHNS and CDR2 SASEGT. The CDR3 is 18 residues long. DNA for the CDR3: TGTGCCAGCAGTGTAAGGGACAAGCAGACGGTTTATAATTCACCCCTCCACTTT. Protein product: CASSVRDKQTVYNSPLHF.